Below, 19 T cell receptor beta chains from the same sample are listed, as sequenced in a study of blood T cells in healthy people across ages. A second PCR, run for roughly 7 to 11 cycles, used a sample-barcoded 5' primer plus a J-beta primer mix. Each CDR3 protein is one row after TCRdb ran MiXCR on the 5' RACE reads. This table has almost 550,000 distinct CDR3 sequences, 20% to 30% appearing once. These same records also appear under a second study, on T cells of mothers and their children.

Sequenced material: blood. The source of these receptors is a boy between 5 and 17 years old in good health.

This chain links TRBV28 with TRBJ1-4; D unresolved. The germline CDR1 and CDR2 sequences are MDHEN and SYDVKM. V was cut by 3 bases and J by 0 bases, with 5 bases left in between. This CDR3 comprises 14 residues. The CDR3 here is CASSFLPTNEKLFF. For the CDR3, the DNA is TGTGCCAGCAGTTTTCTTCCAACTAATGAAAAACTGTTTTTT.

This clonotype turned up a few times. V and J are TRBV29-1 and TRBJ2-7; 11 bases line up with TRBD2. The V gene end was trimmed by 0 bases and the J gene end by 0 bases; junction bases not matched to a gene: 7. The CDR3 length is 17 residues. Looked up from germline, CDR1 is SQVTM and CDR2 is ANQGSEA. The CDR3, as DNA: TGCAGCGTTGAAGAGGAGGCTAGCGGGGGGTCCTCCTACGAGCAGTACTTC. It encodes CSVEEEASGGSSYEQYF.

The CDR3 region is CASSSYEQFF. CDR3 DNA sequence: TGTGCCAGCAGTTCTTATGAGCAGTTCTTC. The chain joins TRBV28 to TRBJ2-1, with no clear D. Per germline, CDR1 MDHEN and CDR2 SYDVKM. This CDR3 has 10 residues. Trimming took 4 bases from V and 8 from J, leaving 3 bases between them.

This clonotype has a handful of counts. The chain combines TRBV29-1 with TRBJ2-1; a possible D gene is TRBD2 (5 bases). Between the trimmed V and J ends, which lost 4 bases and 7 bases, there was a span of 20 bases. CDR3 size: 15 residues. Germline CDR1 and CDR2: SQVTM and ANQGSEA. This CDR3 is CSVVLAQRGGNEQFF. The CDR3 bases are TGCAGCGTTGTTCTAGCTCAACGCGGCGGGAATGAGCAGTTCTTC.

The chain employs TRBV25-1 and TRBJ1-6; no reliable D call. V gave up 3 bases and J gave up 10 bases, with 13 bases separating them. The CDR3 runs to 14 residues. Germline CDR1 is MGHDK and CDR2 is SYGVNS. CDR3 sequence reads: CASSDGVWESPLHF. The DNA of the CDR3 is TGTGCCAGCAGTGATGGGGTTTGGGAGTCACCCCTCCACTTT.

This chain connects TRBV4-3 to TRBJ2-1; the D gene is possibly TRBD1 (6 bases). The CDR3 runs to 16 residues. Germline loops: CDR1 LGHNA, CDR2 YSLEER. Trimming shortened V by 0 bases and J by 2 bases, and 11 bases separated the two germline ends. Here the CDR3 reads CASSQERGTPYNEQFF. CDR3 nucleotides: TGCGCCAGCAGCCAAGAACGTGGGACACCCTACAATGAGCAGTTCTTC.

This clonotype was picked up a small number of times. This rearrangement joins TRBV21-1 to TRBJ1-4; TRBD1, the D gene given by the table, was not confirmed from the DNA. TRBV21-1 is shown as a pseudogene. CDR3 length: 15 amino acids. The CDR3, as DNA: TGTGCCAGCAGCTCCCCGGGACAGGTCGATGAAAAACTGTTTTTT. It yields the protein CASSSPGQVDEKLFF.

This sequence joins TRBV7-2 and TRBJ2-7; 10 bases are shared with TRBD1. The V segment lost 5 bases and the J segment 6 bases; nucleotides outside the gene matches: 4. The germline V gene has CDR1 SGHTA and CDR2 FQGNSA. The CDR3 is 13 amino acids. In DNA form, the CDR3 reads TGTGCCAGCAGCCCCTGGACAGGGGGCGAGCAGTACTTC. Its protein product is CASSPWTGGEQYF.

This chain connects TRBV4-1 to TRBJ2-5; a possible D gene is TRBD1 (6 bases). The CDR3 has 15 residues. V dropped 2 bases and J dropped 0 bases, with 10 bases sitting between them. Germline assignment: CDR1 MGHRA and CDR2 YSYEKL. The CDR3 nucleotides read TGCGCCAGCAGCCAAAATGAGGGGGACCAAGAGACCCAGTACTTC. The encoded protein is CASSQNEGDQETQYF.

This clonotype has a handful of counts. A much larger clone differs by one base, so this may be a read error. This sequence joins TRBV2 and TRBJ2-1, with TRBD2 identical over 8 bases. The CDR3 length is 14 residues. Germline loops: CDR1 SNHLY, CDR2 FYNNEI. With 7 bases clipped from V and 5 bases from J, the junction kept 7 bases outside the gene matches. The CDR3 coding sequence is TGTGCCAGCAAGTCTAGCGGGTCCCACAATGAGCAGTTCTTC. It yields the protein CASKSSGSHNEQFF.

This chain uses TRBV7-9 with TRBJ2-5, with a possible D match to TRBD2 (5 bases). Looked up from germline, CDR1 is SEHNR and CDR2 is FQNEAQ (reference sequence). The V end was cut by 1 base, the J end by 0 bases, with 15 bases between. This CDR3 is 17 amino acids long. The CDR3 spells CASSLDGRAGYQETQYF. The CDR3 coding sequence is TGTGCCAGCAGCTTAGATGGGCGGGCAGGATACCAAGAGACCCAGTACTTC.

J is TRBJ2-4 and V is TRBV5-1; 11 nucleotides align to TRBD2. This CDR3 is 17 amino acids long. Per germline, CDR1 SGHRS and CDR2 YFSETQ. The trim removed 0 bases at V and 8 bases at J, leaving 10 bases unmatched. Here the CDR3 DNA reads TGCGCCAGCAGCTTGGTGATAGCGGGGGGGCGGGCTGACATTCAGTACTTC. The encoded protein is CASSLVIAGGRADIQYF.

The chain uses TRBV7-9 and TRBJ1-1, with D unresolved. From germline, CDR1 is SEHNR and CDR2 FQNEAQ (reference sequence). This CDR3 comprises 14 residues. Trimming pared 6 bases from V and 1 base from J, leaving 12 bases between. In DNA, the CDR3 is TGTGCCAGCAGACTAGCGGCGGGGAACACTGAAGCTTTCTTT. As protein: CASRLAAGNTEAFF. The complete variable domain, with remaining parts taken from reference TRBV7-9 and TRBJ1-1, reads DTGVSQNPRHKITKRGQNVTFRCDPISEHNRLYWYRQTLGQGPEFLTYFQNEAQLEKSRLLSDRFSAERPKGSFSTLEIQRTEQGDSAMYLCASRLAAGNTEAFFGQGTRLTVV.

This clonotype was found a few times. The chain has TRBV29-1 and TRBJ2-7; D perhaps matches TRBD1 (6 bases). Germline V gene data show CDR1 as SQVTM and CDR2 as ANQGSEA. Trimming took 3 bases from V and 4 from J, leaving 13 bases between them. The CDR3 consists of 13 residues. In DNA, the CDR3 is TGCAGCGTTGATGGGACAACGACGTACGAGCAGTACTTC. Translating gives CSVDGTTTYEQYF.

Remarks on this clonotype: The junction differs from germline at one of its ends, possibly a read error. This rearrangement joins TRBV2 to TRBJ2-5, with D perhaps matching TRBD2 (5 bases). Germline lookup yields CDR1 SNHLY and CDR2 FYNNEI. The CDR3 spans 14 residues. The CDR3 coding sequence is TGTGCCAGCAGGCTTGGAGGATCCCAAGGGACCCAGTACTTC. Encoded protein: CASRLGGSQGTQYF.

This clonotype occurred a few times. This rearrangement joins TRBV7-2 to TRBJ1-6; tentatively, D is TRBD1 (6 bases). The CDR3 loop spans 19 amino acids. With 0 bases removed from V and 0 bases from J, the gap between germline ends came to 15 bases. Germline values: CDR1 SGHTA, CDR2 FQGNSA. The CDR3 loop is CASSLARSGGSSYNSPLHF. The CDR3 nucleotides read TGTGCCAGCAGCTTAGCGCGTTCGGGGGGCAGCTCCTATAATTCACCCCTCCACTTT. Drawing the rest from reference TRBV7-2 and TRBJ1-6, the complete variable domain is GAGVSQSPSNKVTEKGKDVELRCDPISGHTALYWYRQSLGQGLEFLIYFQGNSAPDKSGLPSDRFSAERTGGSVSTLTIQRTQQEDSAVYLCASSLARSGGSSYNSPLHFGNGTRLTVT.

The rearrangement joins TRBV6-5 to TRBJ2-7; possibly TRBD1 or TRBD2 for D (5 bases each). Per the germline V gene, CDR1 is MNHEY and CDR2 is SVGAGI. V lost 2 bases and J lost 4, with 12 bases in between. The CDR3 length is 14 residues. In DNA form, the CDR3 reads TGTGCCAGCAGTTACAAGGGGAGCTTTTACGAGCAGTACTTC. The encoded protein is CASSYKGSFYEQYF.

The chain combines TRBV10-3 with TRBJ2-5; D unclear. V lost 0 bases and J 3 bases, leaving 11 bases between the germline ends. Germline V CDR1 and CDR2: ENHRY, SYGVKD. The CDR3 runs to 15 residues. CDR3 sequence: CAISESRQQKETQYF. In DNA form, the CDR3 reads TGTGCCATCAGTGAGTCTCGGCAGCAGAAAGAGACCCAGTACTTC.

This clonotype was seen a few times. The CDR3, as DNA: TGTGCCAGCAGCGTAGAACGAGGGGGACTAGGCGTCCAAGAGACCCAGTACTTC. Amino acid sequence: CASSVERGGLGVQETQYF. J is TRBJ2-5 and V is TRBV9; 8 positions agree with TRBD2. The CDR3 runs to 18 residues. Trimming took 0 bases from V and 1 from J; bases not matched to a gene: 11. The V gene's germline CDR1 is SGDLS and CDR2 YYNGEE. The whole variable domain, filled in from reference TRBV9 and TRBJ2-5, reads DSGVTQTPKHLITATGQRVTLRCSPRSGDLSVYWYQQSLDQGLQFLIQYYNGEERAKGNILERFSAQQFPDLHSELNLSSLELGDSALYFCASSVERGGLGVQETQYFGPGTRLLVL.